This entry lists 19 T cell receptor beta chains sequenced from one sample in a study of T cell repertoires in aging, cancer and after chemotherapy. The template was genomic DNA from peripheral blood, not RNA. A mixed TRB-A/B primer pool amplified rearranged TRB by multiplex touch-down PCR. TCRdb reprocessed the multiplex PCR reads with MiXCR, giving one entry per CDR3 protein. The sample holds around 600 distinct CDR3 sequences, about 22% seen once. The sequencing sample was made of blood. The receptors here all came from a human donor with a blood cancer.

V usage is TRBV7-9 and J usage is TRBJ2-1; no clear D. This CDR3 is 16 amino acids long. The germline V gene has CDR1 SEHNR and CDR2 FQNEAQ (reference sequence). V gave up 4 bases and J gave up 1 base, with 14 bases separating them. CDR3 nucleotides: TGTGCCAGCAGCTATCTGGCCCTACTATCCTACAATGAGCAGTTCTTC. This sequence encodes CASSYLALLSYNEQFF.

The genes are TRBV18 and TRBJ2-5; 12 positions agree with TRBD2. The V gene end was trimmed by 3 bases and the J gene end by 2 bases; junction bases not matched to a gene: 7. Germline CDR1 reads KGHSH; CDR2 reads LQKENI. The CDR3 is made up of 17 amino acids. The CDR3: CASSPGLAGILQETQYF. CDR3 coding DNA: TGTGCCAGCTCACCCGGACTAGCGGGGATCCTACAAGAGACCCAGTACTTC.

In DNA, the CDR3 is TGTGCCAGCGGGGGGACAGGGGCTGTGGAGCTGTTTTTT. The encoded protein is CASGGTGAVELFF. The chain couples TRBV6-5 to TRBJ2-2, with TRBD1 identical over 10 bases. V lost 8 bases to trimming and J lost 10 bases; unmatched junction nucleotides: 7. This CDR3 has 13 residues. CDR1 MNHEY and CDR2 SVGAGI come from the germline V gene.

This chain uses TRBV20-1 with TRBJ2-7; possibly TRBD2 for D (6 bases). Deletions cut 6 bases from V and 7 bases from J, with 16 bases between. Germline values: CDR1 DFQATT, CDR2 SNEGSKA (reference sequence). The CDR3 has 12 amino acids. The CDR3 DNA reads TGCAGTGCCCCCCAGGGACTCGGTGAGCAGTACTTC. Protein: CSAPQGLGEQYF.

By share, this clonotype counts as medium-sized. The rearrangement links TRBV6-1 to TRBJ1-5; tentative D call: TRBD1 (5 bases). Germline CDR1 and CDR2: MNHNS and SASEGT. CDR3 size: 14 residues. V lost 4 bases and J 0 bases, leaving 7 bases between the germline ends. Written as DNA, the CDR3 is TGTGCCAGCAGTGGAGGGGATAGCAATCAGCCCCAGCATTTT. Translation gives CASSGGDSNQPQHF.

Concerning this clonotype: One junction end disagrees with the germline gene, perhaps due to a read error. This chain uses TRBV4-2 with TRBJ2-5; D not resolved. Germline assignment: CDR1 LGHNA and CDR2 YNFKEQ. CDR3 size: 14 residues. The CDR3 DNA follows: TGCGCCAGCAGCCAAGATCCAAGTCAAGAGACCCAGTACTTC. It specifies CASSQDPSQETQYF.

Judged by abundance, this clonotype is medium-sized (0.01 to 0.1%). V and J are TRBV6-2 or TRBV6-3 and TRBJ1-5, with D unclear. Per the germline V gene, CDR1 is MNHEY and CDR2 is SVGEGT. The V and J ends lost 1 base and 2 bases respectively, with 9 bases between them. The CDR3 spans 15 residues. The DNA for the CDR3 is TGTGCCAGCAGTTACTGGGCAGGAGGCAATCAGCCCCAGCATTTT. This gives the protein CASSYWAGGNQPQHF.

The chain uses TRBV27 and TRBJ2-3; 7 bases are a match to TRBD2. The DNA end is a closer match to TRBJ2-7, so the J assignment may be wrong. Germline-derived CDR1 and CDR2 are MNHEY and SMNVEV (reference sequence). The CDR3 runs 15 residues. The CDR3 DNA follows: TGTGCCAGCAGTTTATTAGCGGGTACCCCGTACGAGCAGTACTTC. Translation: CASSLLAGTPYEQYF.

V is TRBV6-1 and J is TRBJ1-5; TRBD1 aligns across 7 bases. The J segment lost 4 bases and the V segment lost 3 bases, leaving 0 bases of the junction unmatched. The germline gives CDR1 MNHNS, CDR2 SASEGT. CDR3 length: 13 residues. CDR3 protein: CASSETGNQPQHF. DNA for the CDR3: TGTGCCAGCAGTGAGACAGGGAATCAGCCCCAGCATTTT.

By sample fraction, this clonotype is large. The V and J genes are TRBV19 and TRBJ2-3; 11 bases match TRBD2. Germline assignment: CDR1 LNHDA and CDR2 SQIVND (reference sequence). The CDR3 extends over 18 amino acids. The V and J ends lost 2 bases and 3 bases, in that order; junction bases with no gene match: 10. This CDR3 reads CASSITRLAGTKTDTQYF. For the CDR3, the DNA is TGTGCCAGTAGTATAACCCGACTAGCGGGGACTAAAACAGATACGCAGTATTTT.

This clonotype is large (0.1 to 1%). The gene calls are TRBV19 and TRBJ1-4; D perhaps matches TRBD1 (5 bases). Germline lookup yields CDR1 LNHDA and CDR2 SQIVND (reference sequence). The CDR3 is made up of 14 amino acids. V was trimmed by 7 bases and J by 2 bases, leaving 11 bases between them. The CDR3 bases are TGTGCCAGTAATCTCGGGACTACTAATGAAAAACTGTTTTTT. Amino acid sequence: CASNLGTTNEKLFF.

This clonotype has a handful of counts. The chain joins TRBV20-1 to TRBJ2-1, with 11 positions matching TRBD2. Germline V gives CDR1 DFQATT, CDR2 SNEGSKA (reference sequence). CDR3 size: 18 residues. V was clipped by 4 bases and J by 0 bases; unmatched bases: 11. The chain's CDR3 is CSATPGLAETSSYNEQFF. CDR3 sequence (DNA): TGCAGTGCTACACCGGGACTAGCGGAAACTAGCTCCTACAATGAGCAGTTCTTC.

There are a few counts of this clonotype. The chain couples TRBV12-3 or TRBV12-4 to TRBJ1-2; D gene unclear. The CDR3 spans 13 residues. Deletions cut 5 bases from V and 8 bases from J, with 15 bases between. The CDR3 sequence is CASSPGRLGGYTF. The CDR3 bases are TGTGCCAGCAGTCCTGGACGGCTCGGAGGCTACACCTTC.

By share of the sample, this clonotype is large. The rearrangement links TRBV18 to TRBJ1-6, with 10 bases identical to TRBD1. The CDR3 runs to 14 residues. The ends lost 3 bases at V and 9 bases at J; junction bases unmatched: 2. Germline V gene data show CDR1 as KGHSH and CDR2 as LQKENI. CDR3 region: CASSPTGGSSPLHF. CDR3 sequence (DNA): TGTGCCAGCTCACCGACAGGGGGCAGTTCACCCCTCCACTTT.

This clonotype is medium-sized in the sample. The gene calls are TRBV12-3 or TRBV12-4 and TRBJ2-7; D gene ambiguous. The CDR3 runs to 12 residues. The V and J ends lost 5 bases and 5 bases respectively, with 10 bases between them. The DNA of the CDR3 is TGTGCCAGCAGTAGAGTCCCCGACGAGCAGTACTTC. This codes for CASSRVPDEQYF.

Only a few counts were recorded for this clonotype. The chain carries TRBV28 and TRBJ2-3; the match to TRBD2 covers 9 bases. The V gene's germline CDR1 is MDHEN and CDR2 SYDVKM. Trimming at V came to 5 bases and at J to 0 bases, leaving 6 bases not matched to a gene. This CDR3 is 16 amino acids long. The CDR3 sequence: CASSPPSGTSTDTQYF. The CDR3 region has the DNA TGTGCCAGCAGTCCCCCTAGCGGGACTAGCACAGATACGCAGTATTTT.

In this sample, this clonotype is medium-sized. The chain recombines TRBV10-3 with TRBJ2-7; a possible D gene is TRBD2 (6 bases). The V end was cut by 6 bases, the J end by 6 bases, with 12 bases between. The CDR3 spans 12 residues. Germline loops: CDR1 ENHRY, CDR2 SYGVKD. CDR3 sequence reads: CAISAGTLEQYF. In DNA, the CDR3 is TGTGCCATCAGCGCGGGGACTCTCGAGCAGTACTTC.

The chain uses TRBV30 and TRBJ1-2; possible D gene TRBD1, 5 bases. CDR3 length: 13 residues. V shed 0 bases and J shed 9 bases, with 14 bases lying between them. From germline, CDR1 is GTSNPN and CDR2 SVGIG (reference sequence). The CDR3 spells CAWSVGQGGSYTF. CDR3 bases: TGTGCCTGGAGTGTAGGGCAGGGTGGAAGCTACACCTTC.

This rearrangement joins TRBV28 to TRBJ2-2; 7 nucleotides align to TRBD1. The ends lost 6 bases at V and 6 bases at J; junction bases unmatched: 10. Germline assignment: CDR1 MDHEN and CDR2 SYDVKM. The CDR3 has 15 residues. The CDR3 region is CASRLTGTDSGELFF. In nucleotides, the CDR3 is TGTGCCAGCAGGCTCACCGGGACAGACTCCGGGGAGCTGTTTTTT.